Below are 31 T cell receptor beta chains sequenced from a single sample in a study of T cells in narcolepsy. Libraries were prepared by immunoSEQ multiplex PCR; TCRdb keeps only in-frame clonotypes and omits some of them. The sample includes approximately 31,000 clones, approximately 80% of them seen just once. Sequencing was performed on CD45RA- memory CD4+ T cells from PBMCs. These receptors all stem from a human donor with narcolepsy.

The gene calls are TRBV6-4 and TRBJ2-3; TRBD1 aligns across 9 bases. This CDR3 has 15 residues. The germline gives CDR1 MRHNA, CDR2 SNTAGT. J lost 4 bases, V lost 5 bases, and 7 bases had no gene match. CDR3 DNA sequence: TGTGCCAGCAGTACAGGACAGGGGCGTGCAGATACGCAGTATTTT. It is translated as CASSTGQGRADTQYF.

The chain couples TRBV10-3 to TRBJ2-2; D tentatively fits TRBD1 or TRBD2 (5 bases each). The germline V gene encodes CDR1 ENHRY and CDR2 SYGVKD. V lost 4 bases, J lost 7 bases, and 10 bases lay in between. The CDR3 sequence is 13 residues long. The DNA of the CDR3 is TGTGCCATCAGTGGACAGAGGGACGGGGAGCTGTTTTTT. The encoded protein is CAISGQRDGELFF.

The CDR3 coding sequence is TGTGCCAGCAGCCAAGACTCCGGACAGATCTATGGCTACACCTTC. This gives the protein CASSQDSGQIYGYTF. The chain has TRBV4-2 and TRBJ1-2, with D perhaps TRBD1 (6 bases). This CDR3 contains 15 residues. CDR1 is LGHNA, CDR2 YNFKEQ, per germline. Deletions cut 0 bases from V and 4 bases from J, with 12 bases between.

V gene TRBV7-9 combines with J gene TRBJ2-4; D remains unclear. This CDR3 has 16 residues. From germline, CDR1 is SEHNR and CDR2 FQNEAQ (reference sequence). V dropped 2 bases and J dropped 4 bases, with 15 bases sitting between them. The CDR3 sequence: CASSLSTPGLKNIQYF. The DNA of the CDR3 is TGTGCCAGCAGCTTAAGCACACCAGGTCTAAAAAACATTCAGTACTTC.

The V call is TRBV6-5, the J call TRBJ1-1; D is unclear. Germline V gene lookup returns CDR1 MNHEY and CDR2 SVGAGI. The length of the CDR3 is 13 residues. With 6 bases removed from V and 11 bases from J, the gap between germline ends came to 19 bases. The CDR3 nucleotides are TGTGCCAGCAGCCAACAGAGATCTCAGACGGCTTTCTTT. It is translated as CASSQQRSQTAFF.

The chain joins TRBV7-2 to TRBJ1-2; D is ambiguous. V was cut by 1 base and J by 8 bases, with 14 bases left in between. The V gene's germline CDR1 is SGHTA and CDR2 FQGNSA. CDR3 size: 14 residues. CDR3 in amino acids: CASSLEGQTPGYTF. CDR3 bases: TGTGCCAGCAGCTTAGAGGGCCAGACCCCCGGCTACACCTTC.

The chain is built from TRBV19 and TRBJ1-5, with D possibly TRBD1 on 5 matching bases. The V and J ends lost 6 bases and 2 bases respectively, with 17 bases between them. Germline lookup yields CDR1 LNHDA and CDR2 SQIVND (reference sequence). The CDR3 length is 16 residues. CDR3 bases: TGTGCCAGTAGCACTACCGGTGGGGGAGGCAATCAGCCCCAGCATTTT. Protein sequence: CASSTTGGGGNQPQHF. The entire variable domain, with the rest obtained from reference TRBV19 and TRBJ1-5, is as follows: DGGITQSPKYLFRKEGQNVTLSCEQNLNHDAMYWYRQDPGQGLRLIYYSQIVNDFQKGDIAEGYSVSREKKESFPLTVTSAQKNPTAFYLCASSTTGGGGNQPQHFGDGTRLSIL.

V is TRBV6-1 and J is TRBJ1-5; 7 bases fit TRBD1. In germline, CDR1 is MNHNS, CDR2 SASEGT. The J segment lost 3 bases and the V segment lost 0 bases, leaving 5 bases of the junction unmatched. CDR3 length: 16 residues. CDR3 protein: CASSEALTGVNQPQHF. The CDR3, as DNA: TGTGCCAGCAGTGAAGCGCTTACAGGGGTCAATCAGCCCCAGCATTTT.

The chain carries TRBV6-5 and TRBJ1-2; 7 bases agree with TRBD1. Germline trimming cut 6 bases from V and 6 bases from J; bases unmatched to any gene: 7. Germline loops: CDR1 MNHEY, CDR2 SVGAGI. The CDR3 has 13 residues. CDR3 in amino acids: CASSNRGRDGYTF. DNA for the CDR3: TGTGCCAGCAGCAACAGGGGACGAGATGGCTACACCTTC.

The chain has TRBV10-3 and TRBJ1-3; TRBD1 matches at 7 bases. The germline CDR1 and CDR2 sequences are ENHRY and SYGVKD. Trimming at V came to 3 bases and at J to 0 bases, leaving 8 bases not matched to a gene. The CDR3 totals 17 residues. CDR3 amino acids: CAISERQGGPSGNTIYF. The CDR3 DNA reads TGTGCCATCAGTGAAAGACAGGGAGGTCCCTCTGGAAACACCATATATTTT.

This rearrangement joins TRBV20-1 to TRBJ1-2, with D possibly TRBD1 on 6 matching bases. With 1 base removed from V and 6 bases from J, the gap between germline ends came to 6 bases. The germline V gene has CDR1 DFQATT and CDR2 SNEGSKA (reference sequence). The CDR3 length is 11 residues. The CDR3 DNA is TGCAGTGCTAGAGCAGGGGATGGCTACACCTTC. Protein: CSARAGDGYTF.

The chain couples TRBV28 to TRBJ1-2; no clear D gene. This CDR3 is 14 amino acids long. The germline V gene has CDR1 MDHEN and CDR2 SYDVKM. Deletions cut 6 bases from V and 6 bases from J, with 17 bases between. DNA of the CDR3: TGTGCCAGCAGCTTCTCCCCCCGGACTGATGGCTACACCTTC. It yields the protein CASSFSPRTDGYTF.

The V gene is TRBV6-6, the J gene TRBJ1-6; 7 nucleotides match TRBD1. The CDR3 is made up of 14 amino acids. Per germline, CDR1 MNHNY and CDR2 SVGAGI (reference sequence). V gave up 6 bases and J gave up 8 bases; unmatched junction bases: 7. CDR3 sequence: CASSQQGKDSPLHF. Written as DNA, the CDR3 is TGTGCCAGCAGCCAACAGGGGAAGGATTCACCCCTCCACTTT.

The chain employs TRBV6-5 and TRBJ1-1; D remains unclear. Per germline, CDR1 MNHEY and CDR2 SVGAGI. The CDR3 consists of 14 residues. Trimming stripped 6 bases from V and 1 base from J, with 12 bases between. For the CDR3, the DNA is TGTGCCAGCAGGAGCCGGGCCTCGAACACTGAAGCTTTCTTT. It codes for CASRSRASNTEAFF.

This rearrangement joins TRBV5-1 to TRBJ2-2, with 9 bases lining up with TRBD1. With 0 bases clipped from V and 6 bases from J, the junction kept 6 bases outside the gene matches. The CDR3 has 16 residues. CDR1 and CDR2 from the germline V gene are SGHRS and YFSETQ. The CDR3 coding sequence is TGCGCCAGCAGCTTGGCAGAGACAGGGGGTGCCGGGGAGCTGTTTTTT. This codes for CASSLAETGGAGELFF.

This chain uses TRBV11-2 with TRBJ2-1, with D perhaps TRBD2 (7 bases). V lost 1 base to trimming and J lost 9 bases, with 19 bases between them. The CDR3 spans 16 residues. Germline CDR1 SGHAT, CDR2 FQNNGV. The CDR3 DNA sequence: TGTGCCAGCAGCTTAGCCAGTGGGGGGGCCCACAGTGAGCAGTTCTTC. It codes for CASSLASGGAHSEQFF.

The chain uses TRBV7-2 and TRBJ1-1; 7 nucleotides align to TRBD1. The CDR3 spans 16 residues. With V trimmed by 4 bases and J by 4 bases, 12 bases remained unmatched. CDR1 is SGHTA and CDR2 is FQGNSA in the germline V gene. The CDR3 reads CASSSYDQTGSTEAFF. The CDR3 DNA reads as TGTGCCAGCAGCTCTTACGACCAGACAGGGTCCACTGAAGCTTTCTTT.

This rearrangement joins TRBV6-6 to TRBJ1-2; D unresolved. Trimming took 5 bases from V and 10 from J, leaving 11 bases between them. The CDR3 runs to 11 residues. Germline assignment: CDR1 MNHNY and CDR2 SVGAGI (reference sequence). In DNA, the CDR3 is TGTGCCAGCAGTCCCGACTCCATCTACACCTTC. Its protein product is CASSPDSIYTF.

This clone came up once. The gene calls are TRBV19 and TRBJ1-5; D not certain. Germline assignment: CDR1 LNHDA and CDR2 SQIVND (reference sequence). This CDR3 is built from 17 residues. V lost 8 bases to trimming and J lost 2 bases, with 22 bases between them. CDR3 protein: CASFFGGIPGGNQPQHF. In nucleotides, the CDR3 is TGTGCCAGTTTCTTCGGTGGAATCCCCGGGGGCAATCAGCCCCAGCATTTT.

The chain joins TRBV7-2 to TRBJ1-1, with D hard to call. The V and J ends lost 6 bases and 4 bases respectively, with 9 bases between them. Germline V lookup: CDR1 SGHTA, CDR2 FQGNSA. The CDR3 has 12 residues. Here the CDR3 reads CASRWGGTEAFF. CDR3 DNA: TGTGCCAGCAGATGGGGAGGCACTGAAGCTTTCTTT.

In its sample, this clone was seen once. In DNA form, the CDR3 reads TGTGCCAGCAGCAGACAGGGGTATTTTTACGAGCAGTACTTC. This sequence encodes CASSRQGYFYEQYF. This chain joins TRBV21-1 and TRBJ2-7; no DNA check was done on the table's D call, TRBD1. TRBV21-1 represents a pseudogene. This CDR3 has 14 amino acids.

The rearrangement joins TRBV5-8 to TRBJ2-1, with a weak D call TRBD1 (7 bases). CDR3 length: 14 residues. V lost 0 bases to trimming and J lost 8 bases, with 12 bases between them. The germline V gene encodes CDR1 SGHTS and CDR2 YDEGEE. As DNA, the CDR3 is TGTGCCAGCAGCTTGGATTTCAGGGGGGATGAGCAGTTCTTC. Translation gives CASSLDFRGDEQFF. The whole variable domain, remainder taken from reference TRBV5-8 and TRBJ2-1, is EAGVTQSPTHLIKTRGQQATLRCSPISGHTSVYWYQQALGLGLQFLLWYDEGEERNRGNFPPRFSGRQFPNYSSELNVNALELEDSALYLCASSLDFRGDEQFFGPGTRLTVL.

DNA of the CDR3: TGTGCCAGTACCGACCCCGGGGGACTAAACTCTGGGGCCAACGTCCTGACTTTC. Encoded protein: CASTDPGGLNSGANVLTF. The chain uses TRBV19 and TRBJ2-6; 7 nucleotides match TRBD2. This CDR3 has 18 residues. J was trimmed by 0 bases and V by 7 bases; bases with no gene match: 12. CDR1 LNHDA and CDR2 SQIVND come from the germline V gene (reference sequence).

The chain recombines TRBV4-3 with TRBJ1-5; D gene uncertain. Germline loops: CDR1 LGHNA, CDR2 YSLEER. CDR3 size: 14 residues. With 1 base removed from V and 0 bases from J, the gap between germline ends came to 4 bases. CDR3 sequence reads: CASSQGYSNQPQHF. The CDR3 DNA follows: TGCGCCAGCAGCCAAGGCTATAGCAATCAGCCCCAGCATTTT.

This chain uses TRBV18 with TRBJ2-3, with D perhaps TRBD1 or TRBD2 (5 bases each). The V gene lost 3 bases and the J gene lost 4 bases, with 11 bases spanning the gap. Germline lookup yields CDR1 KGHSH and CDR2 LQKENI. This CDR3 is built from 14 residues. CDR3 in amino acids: CASSPVRGPDTQYF. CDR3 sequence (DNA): TGTGCCAGCTCACCCGTTCGGGGCCCAGATACGCAGTATTTT.

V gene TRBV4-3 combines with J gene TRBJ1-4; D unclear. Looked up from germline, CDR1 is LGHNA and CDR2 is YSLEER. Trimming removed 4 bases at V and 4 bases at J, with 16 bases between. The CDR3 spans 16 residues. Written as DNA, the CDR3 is TGCGCCAGCAGCCTCGGGCCAGGAACAAATAATGAAAAACTGTTTTTT. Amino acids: CASSLGPGTNNEKLFF.

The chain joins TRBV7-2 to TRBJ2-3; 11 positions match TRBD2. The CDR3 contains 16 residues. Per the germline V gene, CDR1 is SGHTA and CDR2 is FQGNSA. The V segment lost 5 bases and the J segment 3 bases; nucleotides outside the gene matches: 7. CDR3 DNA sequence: TGTGCCAGCAGCCGAACCCTAGCGGGGGGAACAGATACGCAGTATTTT. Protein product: CASSRTLAGGTDTQYF.

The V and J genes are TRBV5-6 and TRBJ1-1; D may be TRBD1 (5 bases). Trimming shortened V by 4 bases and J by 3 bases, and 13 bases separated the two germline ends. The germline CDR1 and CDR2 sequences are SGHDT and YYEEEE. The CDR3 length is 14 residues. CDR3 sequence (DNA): TGTGCCAGCAGCCTGGACACAGCCTACACTGAAGCTTTCTTT. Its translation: CASSLDTAYTEAFF.

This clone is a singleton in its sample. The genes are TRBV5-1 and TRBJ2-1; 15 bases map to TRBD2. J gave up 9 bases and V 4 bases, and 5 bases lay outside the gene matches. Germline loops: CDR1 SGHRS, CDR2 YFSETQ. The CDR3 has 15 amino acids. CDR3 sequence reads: CASSRGLAGGGEQFF. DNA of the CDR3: TGCGCCAGCAGCCGGGGACTAGCGGGGGGCGGTGAGCAGTTCTTC. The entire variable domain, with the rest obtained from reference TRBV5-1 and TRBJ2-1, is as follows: KAGVTQTPRYLIKTRGQQVTLSCSPISGHRSVSWYQQTPGQGLQFLFEYFSETQRNKGNFPGRFSGRQFSNSRSEMNVSTLELGDSALYLCASSRGLAGGGEQFFGPGTRLTVL.

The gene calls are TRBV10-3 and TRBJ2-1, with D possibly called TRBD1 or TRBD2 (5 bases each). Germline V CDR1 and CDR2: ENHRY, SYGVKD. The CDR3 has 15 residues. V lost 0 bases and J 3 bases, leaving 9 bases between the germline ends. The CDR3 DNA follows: TGTGCCATCAGTGAGTCGAGGGGTGGCTACAATGAGCAGTTCTTC. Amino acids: CAISESRGGYNEQFF.

CDR3 sequence (DNA): TGTGCCAGCAGCCTAACTCTCTCTTCACCCCTCCACTTT. This encodes CASSLTLSSPLHF. This chain links TRBV7-2 with TRBJ1-6; D is unresolved. The CDR3 extends over 13 amino acids. V lost 5 bases and J 9 bases, leaving 11 bases between the germline ends. The germline gives CDR1 SGHTA, CDR2 FQGNSA.